The rows below give T cell receptor beta chains drawn from one sample of a study of spatial heterogeneity in lung cancer. TCRdb re-derived calls from the 5' RACE reads in MiXCR, one entry per CDR3 protein. The sample has around 66,000 distinct CDR3 sequences; under 7.5% are singletons. The sequencing here drew on PBMCs, taken at surgery. These receptors originate from a female donor with early-stage non-small cell lung cancer. Both conserved end residues are part of each CDR3. A D gene is named only where the DNA matches it firmly. Size is stated for part of the rows, as once, few or many counts, or as a class when the clone is expanded.

>TRBV11-2|few|TRBJ2-2|-
TGTGTCAGCAGCTTCCGGGGCACCGGGGAGCTGTTTTTT
CVSSFRGTGELFF
>TRBV20-1|few|TRBJ1-2|TRBD1
TGCAGTGCCCAGGAGGGGAAGACAGGGAACTATGGCTACACCTTC
CSAQEGKTGNYGYTF
>TRBV5-5|many|TRBJ2-1|-
TGTGCCAGCAGCTTGGAAGCTTACAATGAGCAGTTCTTC
CASSLEAYNEQFF
>TRBV20-1|many|TRBJ1-6|-
TGCAGTGCCATACCGGGACTTGGGAATTCACCCCTCCACTTT
CSAIPGLGNSPLHF
>TRBV4-1|many|TRBJ2-2|-
TGCGCCAGCAGCCAGACCGGGGAGCTGTTTTTT
CASSQTGELFF
>TRBV19|-|TRBJ2-3|-
TGTGCCAGTACCACAGAGAGCACAGATACGCAGTATTTT
CASTTESTDTQYF
>TRBV7-8|once|TRBJ1-2|TRBD1
TGTGTCAGCAGCTTGAGACAGGGGCCGGGCTATGGCTACACCTTC
CVSSLRQGPGYGYTF
>TRBV5-1|few|TRBJ2-3|TRBD2
TGCGCCAGCAGCTTTGGTAGCGGGGGGCGCACAGATACGCAGTATTTT
CASSFGSGGRTDTQYF
>TRBV20-1|many|TRBJ2-7|-
TGCAGTGCTAGAGACCCGCAGCGGGCAGAGCAGTACTTC
CSARDPQRAEQYF
>TRBV15|-|TRBJ2-2|-
TGTGCCACCAGCAGAGTCGAGACCGGGGGATCCGGGGAGCTGTTTTTT
CATSRVETGGSGELFF
>TRBV7-3|few|TRBJ1-1|-
TGTGCCAGCAGCTTAAGGGCGGACACTGAAGCTTTCTTT
CASSLRADTEAFF
>TRBV7-2|many|TRBJ2-5|TRBD1
TGTGCCAGCAGCCAGAGACAGGGGGCTGGGACCCAGTACTTC
CASSQRQGAGTQYF
>TRBV13|-|TRBJ1-4|-
TGTGCCAGCAGCTTAGTCCCGGGACGGCAAAATGAAAAACTGTTTTTT
CASSLVPGRQNEKLFF
>TRBV5-5|many|TRBJ2-1|TRBD2
TGTGCCAGCAGCGGCGGACTAGCAGGGTCCAGGGAGCAGTTCTTC
CASSGGLAGSREQFF
>TRBV27|many|TRBJ2-2|TRBD2
TGTGCCAGCAGTCCCCTCTACCTTAGCGGGAGAGGGAACACCGGGGAGCTGTTTTTT
CASSPLYLSGRGNTGELFF
>TRBV5-4|many|TRBJ2-7|-
TGTGCCAGCAGCTCCCCGCGCGGGCTCGAGGCCGAGCAGTACTTC
CASSSPRGLEAEQYF
>TRBV10-3|-|TRBJ1-1|-
TGTGCCATCAGGGAGGCGGGAGGGGGAGTGACTGAAGCTTTCTTT
CAIREAGGGVTEAFF
>TRBV3-1|medium-sized|TRBJ1-3|-
TGTGCCAGCAGCCAAGAGGGGGACGGAAACACCATATATTTT
CASSQEGDGNTIYF
>TRBV7-2|many|TRBJ2-1|-
TGTGCCAGCAGCTTAGGGGGAGAGTCTCGCCATGAGCAGTTCTTC
CASSLGGESRHEQFF
>TRBV7-9|many|TRBJ2-1|-
TGTGCCAGCAGCTCCCCGGGACACCCCTACAATGAGCAGTTCTTC
CASSSPGHPYNEQFF
>TRBV28|-|TRBJ1-5|TRBD1
TGTGCCAGCAAGACAGGGGGAGGGAGCAATCAGCCCCAGCATTTT
CASKTGGGSNQPQHF
>TRBV5-1|-|TRBJ2-5|-
TGCGCCAGCAGCTCGGGGCAGCAAGGGGGAGAGACCCAGTACTTC
CASSSGQQGGETQYF
>TRBV18|-|TRBJ2-3|-
TGTGCCAGCTCAGCCCCGTCCACAGATACGCAGTATTTT
CASSAPSTDTQYF
>TRBV5-1|many|TRBJ2-6|TRBD1
TGCGCCAGCAGCTCCGGACAGGCCCTCGGGGCCAACGTCCTGACTTTC
CASSSGQALGANVLTF
>TRBV7-8|many|TRBJ1-6|-
TGTGCCAGCAGCTTAGCCGGGGTCTATAATTCACCCCTCCACTTT
CASSLAGVYNSPLHF
>TRBV12-3/TRBV12-4|many|TRBJ1-6|-
TGTGCCAGCAGTCCCACAGGAGTAGAGTCACCCCTCCACTTT
CASSPTGVESPLHF
>TRBV5-5|medium-sized|TRBJ2-3|TRBD2
TGTGCCAGCAGCTTGGAACTAGCGGGGGGACCGATGACGCAGTATTTT
CASSLELAGGPMTQYF
>TRBV10-3|many|TRBJ1-5|TRBD1
TGTGCCATCAGTGAGTCTGGACAGGGCGGTTGGTATAGCAATCAGCCCCAGCATTTT
CAISESGQGGWYSNQPQHF
>TRBV2|many|TRBJ1-4|TRBD1
TGTGCCAGCAGGACGGGACAGCATTCAACTAATGAAAAACTGTTTTTT
CASRTGQHSTNEKLFF
>TRBV28|many|TRBJ2-1|-
TGTGCCAGCATCCCGGCCGGGAGAGAAGTCTACAATGAGCAGTTCTTC
CASIPAGREVYNEQFF
>TRBV20-1|many|TRBJ2-3|-
TGCAGTGCTAGAGTGCCCAGCGGGAGCACAGATACGCAGTATTTT
CSARVPSGSTDTQYF
>TRBV28|many|TRBJ2-7|TRBD2
TGTGCCAGCAGCGGACTAGCGGGAGTAGGGGTCTACGAGCAGTACTTC
CASSGLAGVGVYEQYF
>TRBV12-3/TRBV12-4|-|TRBJ1-1|-
TGTGCCAGCAGTTGGAACAGGGACACTGAAGCTTTCTTT
CASSWNRDTEAFF
>TRBV16|many|TRBJ1-6|-
TGTGCCAGCAGCCAAGGGGACCGAAACCCTTATAATTCACCCCTCCACTTT
CASSQGDRNPYNSPLHF
>TRBV4-1|few|TRBJ1-4|-
TGCGCCAGCAGCCCGAGGCCCTACAGAGGGCCTTCTGGGGAAAAACTGTTTTTT
CASSPRPYRGPSGEKLFF
>TRBV10-2|medium-sized|TRBJ2-3|-
TGCGCCAGCAGTGAGTGGGCAGGGAAAGATACGCAGTATTTT
CASSEWAGKDTQYF
>TRBV5-4|many|TRBJ2-5|-
TGTGCTCTAAAGGGGGTACAAGAGACCCAGTACTTC
CALKGVQETQYF
>TRBV20-1|-|TRBJ1-5|-
TGCAGTGCCCGATTTGGTGGCCCCAATCAGCCCCAGCATTTT
CSARFGGPNQPQHF
>TRBV5-1|-|TRBJ1-1|TRBD1
TGCGCCAGCAGCTGGGGGGACAGCTTGAACACTGAAGCTTTCTTT
CASSWGDSLNTEAFF
>TRBV20-1|-|TRBJ1-5|TRBD1
TGCAGTGCCCCGGGACAGATACGCAATCAGCCCCAGCATTTT
CSAPGQIRNQPQHF
>TRBV3-1|many|TRBJ2-1|-
TGTGCCAGCAGCCAAGTAACTAAGGAGCAGTTCTTC
CASSQVTKEQFF
>TRBV21-1|many|TRBJ2-5|-
TGTGCCAGCAGCAAATGCGGGGGTAACCAAGAGACCCAGTACTTC
CASSKCGGNQETQYF